A selection of T cell receptor beta chains follows, all from one sample in a study of blood T cell repertoires in COVID-19. TCRdb's copy holds only in-frame clones and misses some; the assay was immunoSEQ multiplex PCR. Among roughly 100,000 clones listed, approximately 80% were seen once. Sequencing was done on a sample of peripheral blood. The receptor set was obtained from a woman older than 75 with active or convalescent COVID-19. The CDR3 runs from the conserved cysteine through the conserved F or W. D genes are given only for firm matches. A clone size is listed for some rows: how often the clone was seen (once, few, many), or a class if it is expanded.

cdr3_aa cdr3_nt cdr3_length clone_size d_call j_call v_call
CASSPEGLSTEAFF TGTGCCAGCTCACCTGAAGGACTGAGCACTGAAGCTTTCTTT 14 . . TRBJ1-1 TRBV18
CASSPHEGISNQPQHF TGTGCCAGCAGTCCACACGAGGGAATCAGCAATCAGCCCCAGCATTTT 16 . . TRBJ1-5 TRBV28
CASSLPQLNTEAFF TGTGCCAGCAGTTTGCCACAGCTGAACACTGAAGCTTTCTTT 14 . . TRBJ1-1 TRBV28
CASSLDSTYNQPQHF TGTGCCAGCAGCTTAGACAGTACTTACAATCAGCCCCAGCATTTT 15 . . TRBJ1-5 TRBV7-2
CASSIWGLAGERETQYF TGTGCCAGTAGTATATGGGGACTAGCGGGAGAACGAGAGACCCAGTACTTC 17 . TRBD2 TRBJ2-5 TRBV19
CASSLGTGTGNTIYF TGTGCCAGCAGTTTGGGGACAGGGACCGGAAACACCATATATTTT 15 . TRBD1 TRBJ1-3 TRBV28
CASSTSSGLSDEQFF TGCGCCAGCAGCACCTCTAGCGGGCTGAGCGATGAGCAGTTCTTC 15 . TRBD2 TRBJ2-1 TRBV5-1
CASSSTRSTDTQYF TGTGCCAGCAGCTCGACTAGGAGCACAGATACGCAGTATTTT 14 . . TRBJ2-3 TRBV7-3
CASSLPFERSTAEAFF TGTGCCAGCAGCTTGCCGTTTGAGCGGAGCACCGCTGAAGCTTTCTTT 16 . . TRBJ1-1 TRBV5-4
CASSRGRQGVGEQYF TGTGCCAGCAGTCGCGGCAGACAGGGAGTGGGCGAGCAGTACTTC 15 . TRBD1 TRBJ2-7 TRBV6-5
CASGTGENTDTQYF TGCGCCAGCGGGACAGGGGAAAACACAGATACGCAGTATTTT 14 . TRBD1 TRBJ2-3 TRBV4-3
CAISESYQGGSEAFF TGTGCCATCAGTGAGTCGTATCAGGGGGGCTCTGAAGCTTTCTTT 15 . TRBD1 TRBJ1-1 TRBV10-3
CASSTGLAGGTGELFF TGTGCCAGCAGCACGGGACTAGCGGGAGGCACCGGGGAGCTGTTTTTT 16 once TRBD2 TRBJ2-2 TRBV5-5
CASSWQGANEQFF TGCGCCAGCAGCTGGCAGGGGGCGAATGAGCAGTTCTTC 13 . TRBD1 TRBJ2-1 TRBV5-1
CASSQDPQVNYGYTF TGCGCCAGCAGCCAAGATCCCCAGGTCAACTATGGCTACACCTTC 15 once . TRBJ1-2 TRBV4-1
CASSPESGANVLTF TGTGCCAGCAGTCCAGAATCTGGGGCCAACGTCCTGACTTTC 14 once . TRBJ2-6 TRBV5-4
CASSEVREETQYF TGTGCCAGCAGTGAAGTAAGGGAGGAGACCCAGTACTTC 13 . . TRBJ2-5 TRBV6-1
CASSDRVARGHNSPLHF TGTGCCAGCAGCGACAGGGTGGCCAGGGGGCATAATTCACCCCTCCACTTT 17 . TRBD1 TRBJ1-6 TRBV2
CSVEGAQGQPQHF TGCAGCGTGGAGGGGGCGCAGGGTCAGCCCCAGCATTTT 13 . TRBD1 TRBJ1-5 TRBV29-1
CATSSGDRGRETQYF TGTGCCACCAGCAGCGGCGATAGGGGAAGAGAGACCCAGTACTTC 15 . . TRBJ2-5 TRBV15
CASSRGWGHNEKLFF TGTGCCAGTAGTAGGGGTTGGGGGCACAATGAAAAACTGTTTTTT 15 few . TRBJ1-4 TRBV19
CASIGQGRWGNTIYF TGTGCCAGCATCGGACAGGGGCGTTGGGGAAACACCATATATTTT 15 . TRBD1 TRBJ1-3 TRBV28
CASSERASVYEQYF TGTGCCAGCAGTGAGAGGGCGAGTGTCTACGAGCAGTACTTC 14 . . TRBJ2-7 TRBV6-1
CASSLQGVPVGTEAFF TGTGCCAGCAGTCTACAGGGAGTACCGGTGGGAACTGAAGCTTTCTTT 16 . . TRBJ1-1 TRBV28
CASRPSPRERDEKLFF TGTGCCAGCAGACCTAGTCCTAGGGAGAGGGATGAAAAACTGTTTTTT 16 . . TRBJ1-4 TRBV21-1
CAWSVQTDEKLFF TGTGCCTGGAGTGTACAGACAGATGAAAAACTGTTTTTT 13 . . TRBJ1-4 TRBV30
CASSLSGGRTEAFF TGTGCCAGCAGCTTATCAGGGGGCCGCACTGAAGCTTTCTTT 14 . TRBD1 TRBJ1-1 TRBV7-9
CASSFQVNEQFF TGCGCCAGCAGCTTCCAGGTCAATGAGCAGTTCTTC 12 once . TRBJ2-1 TRBV5-1
CSANLDSNTF TGCAGTGCTAACCTTGACAGCAACACCTTC 10 . . TRBJ1-2 TRBV20-1
CAINPRGTEFSYGYTF TGTGCCATCAACCCCCGCGGGACAGAATTTAGCTATGGCTACACCTTC 16 . TRBD1 TRBJ1-2 TRBV10-3
CASSTGGETQYF TGTGCCAGCAGTACAGGGGGAGAGACCCAGTACTTC 12 . TRBD1 TRBJ2-5 TRBV6-6
CASSPNGGAGEQYF TGTGCCAGCAGCCCTAACGGGGGAGCGGGGGAGCAGTACTTC 14 . TRBD2 TRBJ2-7 TRBV7-3